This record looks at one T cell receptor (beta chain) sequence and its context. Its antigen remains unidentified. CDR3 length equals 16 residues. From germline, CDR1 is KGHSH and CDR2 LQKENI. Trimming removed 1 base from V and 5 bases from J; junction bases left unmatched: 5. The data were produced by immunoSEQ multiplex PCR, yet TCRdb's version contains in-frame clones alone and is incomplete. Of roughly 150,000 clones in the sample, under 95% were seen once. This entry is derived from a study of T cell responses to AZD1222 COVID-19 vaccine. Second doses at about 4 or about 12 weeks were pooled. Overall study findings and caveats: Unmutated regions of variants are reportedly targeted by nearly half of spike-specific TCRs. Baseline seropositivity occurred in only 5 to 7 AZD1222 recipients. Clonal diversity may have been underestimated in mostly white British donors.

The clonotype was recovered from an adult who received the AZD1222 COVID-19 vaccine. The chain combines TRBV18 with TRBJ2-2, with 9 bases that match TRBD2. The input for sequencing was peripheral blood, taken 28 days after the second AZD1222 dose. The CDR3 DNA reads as TGTGCCAGCTCACCACGGTCTAGCGGGGTAACCGGGGAGCTGTTTTTT. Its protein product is CASSPRSSGVTGELFF. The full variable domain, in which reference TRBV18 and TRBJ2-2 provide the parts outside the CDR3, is NAGVMQNPRHLVRRRGQEARLRCSPMKGHSHVYWYRQLPEEGLKFMVYLQKENIIDESGMPKERFSAEFPKEGPSILRIQQVVRGDSAAYFCASSPRSSGVTGELFFGEGSRLTVL.